This TCR beta chain emerged from a study of blood T cells in healthy people across ages. V shed 5 bases and J shed 7 bases, with 13 bases lying between them. There are 13 residues in the CDR3. Per germline, CDR1 SGHTA and CDR2 FQGNSA. Only a few counts were recorded for this clonotype. It was with a sample-barcoded 5' primer and a J-beta primer mix that a second PCR of about 6 to 12 cycles was run. Via MiXCR, TCRdb re-called the 5' RACE reads, giving one row per CDR3 protein. Of around 940,000 distinct CDR3 sequences in the sample, about 51% were seen once. The sample taken for sequencing was blood. The chain employs TRBV7-2 and TRBJ2-3; D is uncertain. This clonotype was obtained from a woman in her fifties or sixties in good health. CDR3 region: CASSPQGGYTQYF. The DNA of the CDR3 is TGTGCCAGCAGCCCACAAGGCGGTTATACGCAGTATTTT. The full variable domain, with the rest looked up from reference TRBV7-2 and TRBJ2-3, is GAGVSQSPSNKVTEKGKDVELRCDPISGHTALYWYRQSLGQGLEFLIYFQGNSAPDKSGLPSDRFSAERTGGSVSTLTIQRTQQEDSAVYLCASSPQGGYTQYFGPGTRLTVL.